This paragraph reports one T cell receptor beta chain. This entry is derived from a study of T cell responses to AZD1222 COVID-19 vaccine. Measured with immunoSEQ multiplex PCR; TCRdb has only the in-frame clones, and not every one. This sample carries approximately 100,000 clones, 75% to 90% of them seen once, and the ten largest clones take less than 6%. The clonotype was recovered from an adult in good health. Sequences were derived from peripheral blood, sampled on day 0 of AZD1222 vaccination.

The CDR3 here is CASRLQGVNTEAFF. As DNA, the CDR3 is TGTGCCAGCAGACTACAGGGCGTGAACACTGAAGCTTTCTTT. The J gene is TRBJ1-1, the V gene TRBV28; D is possibly TRBD1 (6 bases). V was trimmed by 6 bases and J by 0 bases, leaving 11 bases between them. This CDR3 has 14 amino acids. CDR1 MDHEN and CDR2 SYDVKM come from the germline V gene.